Sequencing of this T cell receptor beta chain was carried out in a study of cytotoxic CD8 clonotypes in ibrutinib-treated CLL. In the study overall: Among patients, around 25 responded partially and 2 completely; 14 then stayed remitted and 12 progressed after median 68 months.

About 2.2 micrograms of genomic DNA, which was extracted from cryopreserved PBMCs, served as the material used for the TCR beta libraries. Sequenced by immunoSEQ multiplex PCR; TCRdb stores in-frame clones only, minus some. The data contain about 72,000 clones, roughly two thirds of them singletons. The CDR3 runs to 14 residues. The V end was cut by 1 base, the J end by 2 bases, with 9 bases between. The V gene's germline CDR1 is LGHNA and CDR2 YNFKEQ. The source is a human donor with chronic lymphocytic leukemia. Source: PBMCs, taken after 12 months of ibrutinib treatment. The chain joins TRBV4-2 to TRBJ2-7, with D uncertain. The CDR3 coding sequence is TGTGCCAGCAGCCAAGGTGGCCAAACCTACGAGCAGTACTTC. This gives the protein CASSQGGQTYEQYF.